Listed below are T cell receptor beta chains from one sample, sequenced in a study of T cells after yellow fever vaccination. From the 5' RACE reads, TCRdb called clonotypes with MiXCR, one entry per CDR3 protein. The sample holds around 330,000 distinct CDR3 sequences; around 3.6% are singletons and the top ten take 23%. The material was PBMCs, obtained on the day of the yellow fever booster vaccination. Receptors were obtained from a young man who received the YFV17D yellow fever vaccine. Each CDR3 is given with its conserved first and last residue. D genes are given only for firm matches. Size tells how often a clone was seen (once, few, many) or the class of an expanded clone, and some rows leave it out.

>many|TRBJ1-1|17|NA|TRBV5-1
TGCGCCAGCAGCTTGGGGGGTCCCGGGGGCATGAACACTGAAGCTTTCTTT
CASSLGGPGGMNTEAFF
>few|TRBJ1-6|16|TRBD1|TRBV2
TGTGCCAGCAGTGAACGGACAGGGAGGACAAATTCACCCCTCCACTTT
CASSERTGRTNSPLHF
>many|TRBJ1-6|13|NA|TRBV15
TGTGCCACCCGGCAGGGTTGGAATTCACCCCTCCACTTT
CATRQGWNSPLHF
>many|TRBJ1-2|14|NA|TRBV7-9
TGTGCCAGCAGCTTGGGGGGGCTTAACTATGGCTACACCTTC
CASSLGGLNYGYTF
>few|TRBJ2-3|17|TRBD2|TRBV6-5
TGTGCCAGCAGTTACTCCGCGGGCCGCGGGAGGACAGATACGCAGTATTTT
CASSYSAGRGRTDTQYF
>many|TRBJ2-1|13|NA|TRBV5-5
TGTGCCAGCAGCTTGGCACCCAACAATGAGCAGTTCTTC
CASSLAPNNEQFF
>NA|TRBJ2-2|15|TRBD2|TRBV9
TGTGCCAGCAGCGTATGGGCGGGGGACACCGGGGAGCTGTTTTTT
CASSVWAGDTGELFF
>many|TRBJ1-6|13|NA|TRBV7-9
TGTGCCAGTGTTGCTGGGTACAATTCACCCCTCCACTTT
CASVAGYNSPLHF
>many|TRBJ2-3|14|TRBD2|TRBV2
TGTGCCAGCAGTGCGAGCGGGGGGGCTCATACGCAGTATTTT
CASSASGGAHTQYF
>many|TRBJ2-5|14|NA|TRBV23-1
TGCGCCAGCAGTCAAAAAGGGAGTCAAGAGACCCAGTACTTC
CASSQKGSQETQYF
>NA|TRBJ2-7|11|TRBD1|TRBV6-1
TGTGCCGCGACAGGGTTGAGAGAGCAGTACTTC
CAATGLREQYF
>NA|TRBJ1-1|15|TRBD1|TRBV5-1
TGCGCCAGCAGCCCAGGACAGGGGGGGAACACTGAAGCTTTCTTT
CASSPGQGGNTEAFF
>NA|TRBJ2-5|14|NA|TRBV28
TGTGCCAGCAGTTGGAGGGATCGACAAGAGACCCAGTACTTC
CASSWRDRQETQYF
>NA|TRBJ1-5|15|TRBD1|TRBV5-1
TGCGCCAGCAGCTGGGAGGGGGCGCGAAATCAGCCCCAGCATTTT
CASSWEGARNQPQHF
>many|TRBJ2-4|15|TRBD2|TRBV10-3
TGTGCCATCAGTGAGCTCGCGGGAGCCGGGAACATTCAGTACTTC
CAISELAGAGNIQYF
>many|TRBJ2-7|13|NA|TRBV6-5
TGTGCCAGCAGTTACTCGATTTCCTACGAGCAGTACTTC
CASSYSISYEQYF
>NA|TRBJ2-2|15|TRBD1|TRBV10-3
TGTGCCCACCATCCCGGGACAGGGAACACCGGGGAGCTGTTTTTT
CAHHPGTGNTGELFF
>many|TRBJ1-6|15|TRBD1|TRBV12-3/TRBV12-4
TGTGCCAGCAACCCCACAGGGGGAATGAATTCACCCCTCCACTTT
CASNPTGGMNSPLHF
>many|TRBJ2-7|15|NA|TRBV6-2/TRBV6-3
TGTGCCAGCAGAGAAGGACGCTTAGGGGACTACGAGCAGTACTTC
CASREGRLGDYEQYF
>many|TRBJ2-1|14|TRBD2|TRBV7-2
TGTGCCAGCAGAACTAGCGGGGGGAGGAATGAGCAGTTCTTC
CASRTSGGRNEQFF
>NA|TRBJ2-1|12|NA|TRBV27
TGTGCCAGCAGTTTATTGGGGCAGGGTGAGTTCTTC
CASSLLGQGEFF
>few|TRBJ2-5|14|NA|TRBV19
TGTGCCAGTTCCCGGGACCCGAAGACCGAGACCCAGTACTTC
CASSRDPKTETQYF
>few|TRBJ2-1|15|TRBD1|TRBV7-2
TGTGCCAGCAGCTACGACAGGGGCTCCTACAATGAGCAGTTCTTC
CASSYDRGSYNEQFF
>NA|TRBJ2-7|14|TRBD1|TRBV10-3
TGTGCCATCAGCAAGGGACAGGCCACCTACGAGCAGTACTTC
CAISKGQATYEQYF
>many|TRBJ1-2|15|NA|TRBV4-3
TGCGCCAGCAGCCTTAACAGCAGGAGTAACTATGGCTACACCTTC
CASSLNSRSNYGYTF
>NA|TRBJ2-7|14|TRBD1|TRBV6-5
TGTGCCAGCAGTCGACCGGGACAGGGACCCGAGCAGTACTTC
CASSRPGQGPEQYF
>many|TRBJ2-5|16|NA|TRBV7-8
TGTGCCAGCAGCTTCCTAGGGAGCATGTACCAAGAGACCCAGTACTTC
CASSFLGSMYQETQYF
>few|TRBJ2-3|14|NA|TRBV18
TGTGCCAGCTCAACCACCGACCCGCGGTCTACGCAGTATTTT
CASSTTDPRSTQYF
>few|TRBJ1-1|12|NA|TRBV7-2
TGTGCCAGCAGCTTTGGGGACACTGAAGCTTTCTTT
CASSFGDTEAFF
>few|TRBJ2-4|17|NA|TRBV4-1
TGCGCCAGCAGCTTTCGGGACCTCCGGGTAGCCAAAAACATTCAGTACTTC
CASSFRDLRVAKNIQYF
>few|TRBJ1-1|14|TRBD1|TRBV30
TGTGCCTGGGGGGACAGTCCTCAGGCATTGGAAGCTTTCTTT
CAWGDSPQALEAFF
>few|TRBJ2-2|14|NA|TRBV6-5
TGTGCCAGCAGCTACAGGGTTCGCGGCGGGGAGCTGTTTTTT
CASSYRVRGGELFF
>few|TRBJ1-2|12|TRBD1|TRBV5-1
TGCGCCAGCAGCCAGGGACAGAACGGCTACACCTTC
CASSQGQNGYTF
>many|TRBJ2-2|18|TRBD1|TRBV9
TGTGCCAGCAGCGCCCAGCCCGGGACAGGGGCTCCCGTCGGGGAGCTGTTTTTT
CASSAQPGTGAPVGELFF
>NA|TRBJ2-3|17|TRBD2|TRBV6-2/TRBV6-3
TGTGCCAGCACCGGACTAGCGGGGGGCTATGTTCTGGATACGCAGTATTTT
CASTGLAGGYVLDTQYF
>NA|TRBJ2-7|13|NA|TRBV4-1
TGCGCCAGCAGCCAACTGGGACACAGAGAGCAGTACTTC
CASSQLGHREQYF
>many|TRBJ1-1|13|TRBD1|TRBV18
TGTGCCAGCTCACCCTCGGACAGGGGGCAGGCTTTCTTT
CASSPSDRGQAFF
>many|TRBJ2-2|14|NA|TRBV5-1
TGCGCCAGCAGCGTTCAAGGGAACACCGGGGAGCTGTTTTTT
CASSVQGNTGELFF
>NA|TRBJ2-5|14|NA|TRBV4-1
TGCGCCAGCAGCCAAGCGGGTTTGACAGAGACCCAGTACTTC
CASSQAGLTETQYF
>many|TRBJ2-2|14|NA|TRBV25-1
TGTGCCAGCAGTGAATCCGCGTTGGTCGGGGAGCTGTTTTTT
CASSESALVGELFF
>many|TRBJ1-1|12|NA|TRBV6-5
TGTGCCAGCAGCCCCGGACAGCTTGAAGCTTTCTTT
CASSPGQLEAFF
>many|TRBJ2-2|15|NA|TRBV5-1
TGCGCCAGCAGCTTGTACGGGGGAAGCACCGGGGAGCTGTTTTTT
CASSLYGGSTGELFF
>many|TRBJ2-5|15|TRBD2|TRBV6-5
TGTGCCAGCAGTCCTAGCGGGGGGGCGGTGGAGACCCAGTACTTC
CASSPSGGAVETQYF
>many|TRBJ2-5|17|TRBD2|TRBV7-2
TGTGCCAGCAGCTTGGGGACTAGCGGGGGCCTCCAAGAGACCCAGTACTTC
CASSLGTSGGLQETQYF
>many|TRBJ1-5|12|NA|TRBV6-2/TRBV6-3
TGTGCCAGTCGGACTGGCGGAGGGCCCCAGCATTTT
CASRTGGGPQHF
>NA|TRBJ2-3|19|TRBD2|TRBV5-1
TGCGCCAGCAGCTCCCAAGGACGGACTAGCGGGATAAGCACAGATACGCAGTATTTT
CASSSQGRTSGISTDTQYF
>many|TRBJ1-1|12|NA|TRBV5-1
TGCGCCAGCAGTACGGGGGCTTCTGAAGCTTTCTTT
CASSTGASEAFF
>NA|TRBJ2-5|12|NA|TRBV20-1
TGCAGTGCTAGGCCCCACGGAGAGACCCAGTACTTC
CSARPHGETQYF
>many|TRBJ2-2|16|NA|TRBV4-3
TGCGCCAGCAGCCCCGATCGGAGGGCCCCCGCCGGGGAGCTGTTTTTT
CASSPDRRAPAGELFF
>NA|TRBJ2-2|15|NA|TRBV6-2/TRBV6-3
TGTGCCAGCAGTTTAGGACGCACGAACACCGGGGAGCTGTTTTTT
CASSLGRTNTGELFF
>NA|TRBJ1-5|14|NA|TRBV7-2
TGTGCCAGCAGCTTAGAATCTGGGAATCAGCCCCAGCATTTT
CASSLESGNQPQHF
>NA|TRBJ2-5|13|NA|TRBV5-1
TGCGCCAGCAGCCTGGACAGCCTGGAGACCCAGTACTTC
CASSLDSLETQYF
>NA|TRBJ2-5|14|TRBD2|TRBV5-1
TGCGCCAGCACCTGGGGGGGGATACAAGAGACCCAGTACTTC
CASTWGGIQETQYF
>few|TRBJ2-3|17|NA|TRBV5-1
TGCGCCAGCAGCTTGGACCCGAATGCCCGGAGCACAGATACGCAGTATTTT
CASSLDPNARSTDTQYF